The T cell receptor beta chain described here comes from a study of blood T cell repertoires in COVID-19. Turning to the study itself: Donors in the United States, Italy and Spain gave samples during acute or convalescent COVID-19. T cells, B-cell-depleted T cells, or PBMCs supplied cDNA or gDNA.

Authors' analysis steps: Scientists estimated how many nucleated cells there were by amplifying reference gene primers. Profiled with immunoSEQ multiplex PCR; TCRdb holds only in-frame clones, not every one. From that table come the V and J calls and clone size; the DNA was used to work out D and trimming. In the table there are around 150,000 clones, 80% to 90% of which are singletons. The source is a woman aged 55-69 years with active COVID-19. The sample comprised peripheral blood.

CDR3 protein: CASTGQGVSRGYTF. DNA for the CDR3: TGTGCCAGCACGGGACAGGGAGTTTCGAGGGGCTACACCTTC. The V call is TRBV3-1 (or the pseudogene TRBV3-2), the J call TRBJ1-2, with 9 positions matching TRBD1. J gave up 8 bases and V 7 bases, and 11 bases lay outside the gene matches. The V gene's germline CDR1 is LGHDT and CDR2 YNNKEL (reference sequence). The CDR3 is 14 residues long.